This passage covers 27 T cell receptor beta chains from one sample sequenced in a study of regulatory T cells in long-lasting Graves disease. Arm-PCR of CDR3 regions and iRepertoire HTBI primers were the basis on which TCR beta libraries were built. TCRdb ran MiXCR on the multiplex PCR reads and lists one entry per CDR3 protein. The sample records roughly 400,000 distinct CDR3 sequences, over 20% being singletons. Regarding time point: persistent/refractory GD, antithyroid drugs over 5 years with positive TRAb. Researchers made the TCR library from RNA that was extracted from PBMCs. This material consisted of peripheral blood mononuclear cells (PBMCs), taken when the disease was refractory, from a patient treated with antithyroid drugs. These receptors all come from a female donor with Graves disease.

In its sample, this clonotype was seen many times. This rearrangement joins TRBV7-8 to TRBJ2-5; no firm D call. CDR1 and CDR2 (germline): SGHVS, FQNEAQ. The CDR3 has 13 amino acids. Trimming left V 6 bases short and J 7 bases short, with 15 bases between. The CDR3 region is CASSPAGEGTQYF. In nucleotides, the CDR3 is TGTGCCAGCAGTCCCGCCGGAGAAGGGACCCAGTACTTC.

This sequence joins TRBV3-1 and TRBJ2-7; the match to TRBD2 covers 7 bases. The CDR3 is 17 residues long. Germline assignment: CDR1 LGHDT and CDR2 YNNKEL (reference sequence). V was pared by 0 bases and J by 2 bases, with 10 bases of the junction left unmatched. The CDR3 DNA reads as TGTGCCAGCAGCCAAGATAGTGTGGGGAGGGTAACCTACGAGCAGTACTTC. This translates into CASSQDSVGRVTYEQYF.

Many counts were recorded for this clonotype. The chain has TRBV7-8 and TRBJ2-6, with 9 bases that match TRBD1. The V gene end was trimmed by 4 bases and the J gene end by 1 base; junction bases not matched to a gene: 5. The CDR3 extends over 17 amino acids. The germline gives CDR1 SGHVS, CDR2 FQNEAQ. CDR3 nucleotides: TGTGCCAGCAGCTCCCCGGGACAGGGATCTGGGGCCAACGTCCTGACTTTC. Protein: CASSSPGQGSGANVLTF.

V gene TRBV20-1 combines with J gene TRBJ2-7, with a tentative D call TRBD2 (6 bases). This CDR3 has 16 amino acids. The germline V gene encodes CDR1 DFQATT and CDR2 SNEGSKA (reference sequence). The V gene lost 6 bases and the J gene lost 2 bases, with 23 bases spanning the gap. The CDR3 sequence is CSALPVGGEEAYEQYF. CDR3 in DNA: TGCAGTGCCCTCCCGGTCGGGGGAGAGGAGGCCTACGAGCAGTACTTC.

The V gene is TRBV7-9, the J gene TRBJ2-2, with 7 bases aligning to TRBD1. The V gene's germline CDR1 is SEHNR and CDR2 FQNEAQ (reference sequence). With 10 bases clipped from V and 4 bases from J, the junction kept 3 bases outside the gene matches. The CDR3 is 12 amino acids. CDR3 in amino acids: CANTGVTGELFF. CDR3 nucleotide sequence: TGTGCCAACACAGGGGTCACCGGGGAGCTGTTTTTT.

The table lists this clonotype with many counts. The chain carries TRBV27 and TRBJ1-4; D is unresolved. V gave up 5 bases and J gave up 4 bases, with 8 bases separating them. CDR1 is MNHEY, CDR2 SMNVEV, per germline (reference sequence). CDR3 length: 13 residues. CDR3 in amino acids: CASSQRGNEKLFF. The CDR3 DNA follows: TGTGCCAGCAGTCAGCGCGGTAATGAAAAACTGTTTTTT.

This clonotype was observed at least ten times. This chain joins TRBV11-1 and TRBJ2-5; tentative D call: TRBD2 (5 bases). The CDR3 is 16 amino acids. Germline V CDR1 and CDR2: SGHAT, FQDESV (reference sequence). V shed 4 bases and J shed 4 bases, with 19 bases lying between them. The CDR3 nucleotides are TGTGCCAGCAGCTCCACCCCTTCGTGGAGCGGAGAGACCCAGTACTTC. It specifies CASSSTPSWSGETQYF.

J is TRBJ1-4 and V is TRBV25-1, with TRBD1 as a possible D gene (5 bases). This CDR3 region has 15 residues. Germline assignment: CDR1 MGHDK and CDR2 SYGVNS. The V end was cut by 2 bases, the J end by 8 bases, with 15 bases between. The chain's CDR3 is CASSEGAAGREKLFF. CDR3 nucleotide sequence: TGTGCCAGCAGTGAAGGGGCCGCCGGCCGCGAAAAACTGTTTTTT.

Concerning this clonotype itself: Being one base from a much bigger clone, this may be a read error. This chain uses TRBV5-1 with TRBJ1-6; 9 bases map to TRBD1. The V gene end was trimmed by 5 bases and the J gene end by 10 bases; junction bases not matched to a gene: 10. From germline, CDR1 is SGHRS and CDR2 YFSETQ. The CDR3 runs 15 residues. The CDR3 here is CASRPGQGTYSPLHF. The DNA for the CDR3 is TGCGCCAGCAGGCCAGGACAGGGGACATACTCACCCCTCCACTTT.

V and J are TRBV6-2 or TRBV6-3 and TRBJ2-7; tentatively, D is TRBD2 (6 bases). V was cut by 4 bases and J by 2 bases, with 12 bases left in between. CDR1 and CDR2 from the germline V gene are MNHEY and SVGEGT. The CDR3 consists of 14 residues. The DNA of the CDR3 is TGTGCCAGCAGTTCCGGGGGACGGCCCTACGAGCAGTACTTC. Translating gives CASSSGGRPYEQYF.

V and J are TRBV4-1 and TRBJ1-2, with D possibly TRBD1 on 5 matching bases. The germline V gene has CDR1 MGHRA and CDR2 YSYEKL. Trimming cost V 3 bases and J 7 bases, with 21 bases left between them. The CDR3 has 16 amino acids. CDR3 in amino acids: CASSQEATTGFSGYTF. The CDR3 region has the DNA TGCGCCAGCAGCCAGGAAGCGACCACAGGTTTTAGTGGCTACACCTTC.

This clonotype appeared a few times. CDR3 protein: CASSPDGISYEQYF. DNA for the CDR3: TGTGCCAGCAGCCCGGATGGAATAAGCTACGAGCAGTACTTC. This chain uses TRBV7-9 with TRBJ2-7; unclear D gene. The CDR3 is 14 amino acids. Germline CDR1 is SEHNR and CDR2 is FQNEAQ (reference sequence). V lost 5 bases to trimming and J lost 3 bases, with 14 bases between them.

The chain employs TRBV10-3 and TRBJ1-1; 9 nucleotides align to TRBD1. CDR3 length equals 12 residues. Trimming removed 11 bases from V and 3 bases from J; junction bases left unmatched: 4. The germline CDR1 and CDR2 sequences are ENHRY and SYGVKD. Here the CDR3 reads CAGRDRDTEAFF. CDR3 nucleotides: TGTGCCGGAAGGGACAGGGACACTGAAGCTTTCTTT.

This clonotype has a handful of counts. The V and J genes are TRBV7-9 and TRBJ2-7, with 8 positions matching TRBD1. The CDR3 is 13 amino acids. The germline gives CDR1 SEHNR, CDR2 FQNEAQ (reference sequence). J was trimmed by 7 bases and V by 0 bases; bases with no gene match: 2. The CDR3 loop is CASSLAGTGEQYF. CDR3 nucleotide sequence: TGTGCCAGCAGCTTAGCGGGGACAGGAGAGCAGTACTTC.

This chain joins TRBV18 and TRBJ2-5; D is uncertain. Trimming removed 1 base at V and 1 base at J, with 10 bases between. Germline assignment: CDR1 KGHSH and CDR2 LQKENI. The length of the CDR3 is 15 residues. In nucleotides, the CDR3 is TGTGCCAGCTCACCACTGCCGGAGCCCCAAGAGACCCAGTACTTC. It encodes CASSPLPEPQETQYF.

A note on this clonotype: This CDR3 fails to terminate in the conserved phenylalanine or tryptophan, so it likely reflects a read error. The limits of the CDR3 on the DNA are not certain, so only TCRdb's listed CDR3 is given. The rearrangement links TRBV5-4 to TRBJ2-5; the table assigns TRBD1, which was not confirmed against the DNA. Ends included, the CDR3 has 13 residues. Germline V CDR1 and CDR2: SGHNT, YYREEE (reference sequence). The CDR3 region is CASSRGTGLTGTL.

In this sample, this clonotype turned up a few times. CDR3 in amino acids: CASSFTGQGDTQYF. In DNA, the CDR3 is TGTGCCAGCAGTTTTACAGGGCAGGGAGATACGCAGTATTTT. This rearrangement joins TRBV27 to TRBJ2-3, with a weak D call TRBD1 (6 bases). CDR1 and CDR2 (germline): MNHEY, SMNVEV (reference sequence). This CDR3 spans 14 amino acids. V lost 3 bases to trimming and J lost 5 bases, with 12 bases between them.

CDR3 DNA: TGCAGTGCCCCCTTAAACCGGGACAGGGGGTTTTACGAGCAGTACTTC. Amino acids: CSAPLNRDRGFYEQYF. This chain connects TRBV20-1 to TRBJ2-7; 11 bases match TRBD1. CDR3 length: 16 amino acids. After removal of 6 bases from V and 4 bases from J, the junction contained 14 bases not matched to a gene. Germline V gene sequence: CDR1 DFQATT, CDR2 SNEGSKA (reference sequence).

This clonotype showed up just once. The junction departs from the called germline gene at one end, perhaps through a read error. The chain links TRBV5-1 to TRBJ1-2; D possibly corresponds to TRBD1 (5 bases). Germline CDR1 reads SGHRS; CDR2 reads YFSETQ. This CDR3 has 15 amino acids. The CDR3 DNA sequence: TGTGCCAGCAGCTTGGGGACCCGGGGTCACTATGGCTACACCTTC. As protein: CASSLGTRGHYGYTF.

V and J are TRBV5-5 and TRBJ1-6; TRBD1 aligns across 8 bases. V lost 2 bases to trimming and J lost 0 bases; unmatched junction nucleotides: 7. Germline CDR1 and CDR2: SGHKS and YYEKEE (reference sequence). The CDR3 runs 18 residues. CDR3 nucleotides: TGTGCCAGCAGCTTCAGTCAGGGGGCGAGCTCCTATAATTCACCCCTCCACTTT. Amino acid sequence: CASSFSQGASSYNSPLHF.

The chain employs TRBV12-3 or TRBV12-4 and TRBJ2-2; no firm D call. Trimming pared 5 bases from V and 0 bases from J, leaving 10 bases between. This CDR3 is 15 amino acids long. CDR3 DNA: TGTGCCAGCAGTAAACGGACGGCGAACACCGGGGAGCTGTTTTTT. Translated, it gives CASSKRTANTGELFF.

This clonotype was counted ten times or more. The chain uses TRBV7-9 and TRBJ2-5, with 12 bases that match TRBD2. V gave up 3 bases and J gave up 1 base; unmatched junction bases: 6. Germline V lookup: CDR1 SEHNR, CDR2 FQNEAQ (reference sequence). The CDR3 spans 17 residues. CDR3 coding DNA: TGTGCCAGCAGCTTCCGACTAGCGGGAGACCTCCAAGAGACCCAGTACTTC. This gives the protein CASSFRLAGDLQETQYF.

The rearrangement uses TRBV30 and TRBJ2-1, with 9 bases identical to TRBD2. Germline V gene data show CDR1 as GTSNPN and CDR2 as SVGIG (reference sequence). The CDR3 runs 14 residues. The ends lost 5 bases at V and 7 bases at J; junction bases unmatched: 9. The CDR3 DNA reads as TGTGCCTGGTTAACGGCGGGAGGGCGGAATGAGCAGTTCTTC. As protein: CAWLTAGGRNEQFF.

Notes on this clonotype: This could be a read error, since a much larger clone is one nucleotide away. This chain uses TRBV6-1 with TRBJ1-3; 7 nucleotides agree with TRBD1. This CDR3 spans 14 amino acids. CDR1 is MNHNS and CDR2 is SASEGT in the germline V gene. This chain's CDR3 is CAGRSDRIGNTIYF. The DNA of the CDR3 is TGTGCCGGCAGATCGGACAGGATCGGAAACACCATATATTTT.

The chain uses TRBV5-1 and TRBJ2-2; D is possibly TRBD1 (6 bases). Trimming shortened V by 4 bases and J by 6 bases, and 16 bases separated the two germline ends. The CDR3 covers 15 residues. CDR1 is SGHRS, CDR2 YFSETQ, per germline. The CDR3 sequence: CASSIQGMSSGELFF. Here the CDR3 DNA reads TGCGCCAGCAGCATTCAGGGGATGAGCTCCGGGGAGCTGTTTTTT. Full variable domain (rest looked up from reference TRBV5-1 and TRBJ2-2): KAGVTQTPRYLIKTRGQQVTLSCSPISGHRSVSWYQQTPGQGLQFLFEYFSETQRNKGNFPGRFSGRQFSNSRSEMNVSTLELGDSALYLCASSIQGMSSGELFFGEGSRLTVL.

This clonotype was counted a few times. The chain joins TRBV2 to TRBJ2-6; possibly TRBD1 for D (6 bases). Between the trimmed V and J ends, which lost 11 bases and 2 bases, there was a span of 10 bases. The CDR3 is 13 residues long. Germline values: CDR1 SNHLY, CDR2 FYNNEI. The CDR3 spells CACTGTGANVLTF. Here the CDR3 DNA reads TGTGCCTGTACAGGGACTGGGGCCAACGTCCTGACTTTC.

The chain combines TRBV20-1 with TRBJ2-1; no firm D call. This CDR3 has 13 residues. V was pared by 4 bases and J by 3 bases, with 10 bases between. CDR1 is DFQATT, CDR2 SNEGSKA, per germline (reference sequence). As DNA, the CDR3 is TGCAGTGCTATGGTGGACCACTACAATGAGCAGTTCTTC. It codes for CSAMVDHYNEQFF.